The rows below give T cell receptor beta chains drawn from one sample of a study of blood T cell repertoires in COVID-19. Assay: immunoSEQ multiplex PCR; the TCRdb copy retains only in-frame clones and omits some. The sample has 240,000 or so clones, around 86% seen once; the top ten hold 3.3%. The sample comprised PBMCs or T cells enriched from blood (not recorded which). The receptors originated from a woman aged 40 to 49 with acute COVID-19. Both conserved end residues are part of each CDR3.

CDR3 protein,V gene,CDR3 length,J gene
CASSPEDFYGYTF,TRBV18,13,TRBJ1-2
CASSYGSRGGGELFF,TRBV6-5,15,TRBJ2-2
CASSPRRQGYEQYF,TRBV11-2,14,TRBJ2-7
CASSLDRGTTIETQYF,TRBV5-1,16,TRBJ2-5
CASSLSTGSATARNQPQHF,TRBV28,19,TRBJ1-5
CASSEPRPGGELFF,TRBV25-1,14,TRBJ2-2
CASSALAGGPSDTQYF,TRBV5-4,16,TRBJ2-3
CASSLTVGRTGLNTEAFF,TRBV7-9,18,TRBJ1-1
CASSLVSGDQQYF,TRBV5-1,13,TRBJ2-3
CATRGQGDYEQYF,TRBV6-4,13,TRBJ2-7
CSVDPVQGNYGYTF,TRBV29-1,14,TRBJ1-2
CASSLARGNTEAFF,TRBV5-1,14,TRBJ1-1
CASTKEAKTNQPQHF,TRBV2,15,TRBJ1-5
CASSIGLADYNEQFF,TRBV5-4,15,TRBJ2-1
CASSSQLAGAANEQFF,TRBV11-2,16,TRBJ2-1
CASRLTGVAEQYF,TRBV6-5,13,TRBJ2-7
CASSRPKGGEFNNEQFF,TRBV4-2,17,TRBJ2-1
CASSPRPGETQYF,TRBV10-1,13,TRBJ2-5
CASSLGGETGNTIYF,TRBV5-1,15,TRBJ1-3
CASSPGQGTGELFF,TRBV7-8,14,TRBJ2-2
CSVESRKLNEQFF,TRBV29-1,13,TRBJ2-1
CASSTQGPYGYTF,TRBV18,13,TRBJ1-2
CASTKVGTGSGAYEQYF,TRBV19,17,TRBJ2-7
CASSVSPGTGVQSGANVLTF,TRBV9,20,TRBJ2-6
CASSHTYEQYF,TRBV14,11,TRBJ2-7
CASSFTAYSGNTIYF,TRBV11-3,15,TRBJ1-3
CASYGAGWANEKLFF,TRBV19,15,TRBJ1-4
CASSLGKAGEQYF,TRBV13,13,TRBJ2-7
CASSLSTYEQYF,TRBV11-3,12,TRBJ2-7
CASQQSYSSIRPQHF,TRBV2,15,TRBJ1-5
CSVEDIGASGSYEQYF,TRBV29-1,16,TRBJ2-7
CASSPDSLGNQPQHF,TRBV2,15,TRBJ1-5